A single sample is the source of the 27 T cell receptor beta chains below, sequenced in a study of molecular identifiers for immune sequencing clone quantification. TCRdb re-analysed the PCR reads in MiXCR, keeping a single row per CDR3 protein. The sample shows some 320,000 distinct CDR3 sequences, roughly 24% of them seen only once. Sequencing was done on a sample of naive CD8+ T cells from blood, with Jurkat cell RNA spiked in. Subset here: FACS-sorted CD8+CD4-CCR7+CD45RA+ naive T cells. These receptor sequences come from a human donor in good health. Some libraries in this study had Jurkat cell RNA spiked in.

This clonotype showed up just a few times. CDR3 loop: CAWSGTGGQETQYF. CDR3 bases: TGTGCCTGGAGTGGTACAGGCGGACAAGAGACCCAGTACTTC. The V call is TRBV30, the J call TRBJ2-5, with D possibly being TRBD1 (5 bases). The CDR3 runs 14 residues. V was cut by 1 base and J by 2 bases, with 11 bases left in between. Germline CDR1 GTSNPN, CDR2 SVGIG (reference sequence).

The table lists this clonotype with many counts. J is TRBJ2-1 and V is TRBV5-1; 10 bases match TRBD2. This CDR3 contains 17 residues. Germline assignment: CDR1 SGHRS and CDR2 YFSETQ. V lost 0 bases to trimming and J lost 5 bases; unmatched junction nucleotides: 8. CDR3 sequence (DNA): TGCGCCAGCAGCTTGGCCCTAGGGACTAGCGCTAACAATGAGCAGTTCTTC. This gives the protein CASSLALGTSANNEQFF.

This chain links TRBV6-2 or TRBV6-3 with TRBJ1-1, with TRBD1 identical over 8 bases. With 8 bases clipped from V and 7 bases from J, the junction kept 12 bases outside the gene matches. The CDR3 totals 14 residues. Germline V CDR1 and CDR2: MNHEY, SVGEGT. CDR3 nucleotides: TGTGCCAGCGGTGTAACAGGGGGGGAAAGTGAAGCTTTCTTT. This gives the protein CASGVTGGESEAFF.

The gene calls are TRBV15 and TRBJ2-3; no clear D gene. From germline, CDR1 is LNHNV and CDR2 YYDKDF (reference sequence). The CDR3 covers 14 residues. V gave up 0 bases and J gave up 3 bases, with 7 bases separating them. The CDR3 DNA is TGTGCCACCAGCAGAGAATCCCCTACAGATACGCAGTATTTT. Residues: CATSRESPTDTQYF. The full variable domain, completed using reference TRBV15 and TRBJ2-3, is DAMVIQNPRYQVTQFGKPVTLSCSQTLNHNVMYWYQQKSSQAPKLLFHYYDKDFNNEADTPDNFQSRRPNTSFCFLDIRSPGLGDTAMYLCATSRESPTDTQYFGPGTRLTVL.

V and J are TRBV30 and TRBJ2-1, with D unclear. From germline, CDR1 is GTSNPN and CDR2 SVGIG (reference sequence). V was cut by 2 bases and J by 8 bases, with 7 bases left in between. CDR3 length: 11 amino acids. CDR3 DNA: TGTGCCTGGAGTCCTGTCGATGAGCAGTTCTTC. This translates into CAWSPVDEQFF.

This clonotype was observed many times. The chain joins TRBV4-1 to TRBJ2-5, with D tentatively TRBD1 (6 bases). CDR3 length equals 16 residues. The germline V and J ends were trimmed by 1 base and 7 bases, with 19 bases remaining between them. Germline loops: CDR1 MGHRA, CDR2 YSYEKL. As DNA, the CDR3 is TGCGCCAGCAGCCAAGTGGCAGGGGACCTCCTTCGGACCCAGTACTTC. This codes for CASSQVAGDLLRTQYF.

The CDR3 DNA follows: TGTGCCAGCAGCTCACCCGGGACAGGGGGCATCTATGGCACTGAAGCTTTCTTT. Translating it yields CASSSPGTGGIYGTEAFF. The chain couples TRBV13 to TRBJ1-1; 12 nucleotides align to TRBD1. CDR3 length equals 18 residues. V lost 4 bases to trimming and J lost 4 bases; unmatched junction nucleotides: 13. The V gene's germline CDR1 is PRHDT and CDR2 FYEKMQ (reference sequence).

Notes on this clonotype: At one end the junction does not follow the germline gene, possibly because of a read error. This sequence joins TRBV4-1 and TRBJ1-4; possibly TRBD1 for D (5 bases). Germline CDR1 reads MGHRA; CDR2 reads YSYEKL. The CDR3 consists of 14 residues. CDR3 nucleotides: TGCGCCAGCAGCCAAGTTAACGGGGGAGAAAAACTGTATTTT. Its translation: CASSQVNGGEKLYF.

With regard to this clonotype: An end of the junction differs from the germline gene, which may be a read error. V gene TRBV11-2 combines with J gene TRBJ2-3, with TRBD2 matching 8 bases. CDR1 is SGHAT and CDR2 is FQNNGV in the germline V gene. This CDR3 is 13 amino acids long. Written as DNA, the CDR3 is TGCGCTAGCCGGGGGGGGCCCACAGATACGCAGGATTTT. It codes for CASRGGPTDTQDF.

The DNA of the CDR3 is TGTGCCAGCAAGGCTAACACCGGGGAGCTGTTTTTT. The encoded protein is CASKANTGELFF. The chain links TRBV6-4 to TRBJ2-2; no clear D. Trimming took 7 bases from V and 2 from J, leaving 5 bases between them. Looked up from germline, CDR1 is MRHNA and CDR2 is SNTAGT. The CDR3 consists of 12 residues.

This chain joins TRBV4-3 and TRBJ2-7; 10 positions match TRBD1. V shed 3 bases, J shed 2 bases, and the junction held 4 bases outside the gene matches. CDR3 length equals 15 residues. Germline V gene data show CDR1 as LGHNA and CDR2 as YSLEER. The CDR3 nucleotides are TGCGCCAGCAGCCACAGGACAGGGGGGACCTACGAGCAGTACTTC. Translation gives CASSHRTGGTYEQYF.

This clonotype came up many times. The V and J genes are TRBV28 and TRBJ1-4; TRBD1 agrees at 7 bases. Germline-derived CDR1 and CDR2 are MDHEN and SYDVKM. The CDR3 spans 15 residues. V lost 4 bases and J lost 6; bases outside the gene matches: 8. In nucleotides, the CDR3 is TGTGCCAGCAGTTCCAACCGGGACAGCCATGAAAAACTGTTTTTT. Translating it yields CASSSNRDSHEKLFF. The whole variable domain, remainder taken from reference TRBV28 and TRBJ1-4, is DVKVTQSSRYLVKRTGEKVFLECVQDMDHENMFWYRQDPGLGLRLIYFSYDVKMKEKGDIPEGYSVSREKKERFSLILESASTNQTSMYLCASSSNRDSHEKLFFGSGTQLSVL.

A remark on this clonotype: A junction boundary mismatches the germline segment, possibly from a read error. This sequence joins TRBV3-1 and TRBJ2-7; D is uncertain. Germline loops: CDR1 LGHDT, CDR2 YNNKEL (reference sequence). The CDR3 is made up of 13 amino acids. The CDR3: CASSQGMGYGQYF. The CDR3 region has the DNA TGTGCCAGCAGCCAAGGTATGGGGTACGGGCAGTACTTC.

A note on this clonotype: The junction departs from germline at one end; a sequencing error may be responsible. This chain uses TRBV2 with TRBJ2-2; D might be TRBD2 (6 bases). Germline loops: CDR1 SNHLY, CDR2 FYNNEI. CDR3 length equals 16 residues. The CDR3 coding sequence is TGTGCCAGCAGAAACCACCGGGACTTCAACACCAGGGAGCTGTTTTTT. This gives the protein CASRNHRDFNTRELFF.

Regarding this clonotype: Just one base apart from a much larger clone, this may be a read error. This rearrangement joins TRBV20-1 to TRBJ2-3; 8 bases are shared with TRBD2. The CDR3 contains 15 residues. Germline loops: CDR1 DFQATT, CDR2 SNEGSKA (reference sequence). The CDR3 loop reads CSAPSGSGVTATQYF. The CDR3 nucleotides read TGCAGTGCTCCCAGTGGTAGCGGGGTGACAGCTACGCAGTATTTT.

The table lists this clonotype with a few counts. The V gene is TRBV27, the J gene TRBJ2-7, with D tentatively TRBD2 (5 bases). This CDR3 is built from 13 residues. Trimming cost V 5 bases and J 3 bases, with 11 bases left between them. Germline CDR1 reads MNHEY; CDR2 reads SMNVEV (reference sequence). DNA for the CDR3: TGTGCCAGCAGTCCGGACGGGGACTACGAGCAGTACTTC. This sequence encodes CASSPDGDYEQYF.

This clonotype has just a few counts. This chain joins TRBV19 and TRBJ2-7, with D perhaps matching TRBD2 (6 bases). CDR3 length: 12 amino acids. Germline assignment: CDR1 LNHDA and CDR2 SQIVND (reference sequence). Trimming removed 4 bases from V and 6 bases from J, with 10 bases in between. For the CDR3, the DNA is TGTGCCAGTAGTACGGGACTTGGCGAGCAGTACTTC. Amino acid sequence: CASSTGLGEQYF.

V usage is TRBV19 and J usage is TRBJ1-1, with D maybe TRBD1 (5 bases). Germline loops: CDR1 LNHDA, CDR2 SQIVND (reference sequence). The CDR3 consists of 17 residues. With 6 bases removed from V and 0 bases from J, the gap between germline ends came to 20 bases. The CDR3: CASRGPDSAIMNTEAFF. The CDR3 DNA reads as TGTGCCAGTAGGGGACCTGACAGCGCGATCATGAACACTGAAGCTTTCTTT. The full variable domain, rest sourced from reference TRBV19 and TRBJ1-1, is DGGITQSPKYLFRKEGQNVTLSCEQNLNHDAMYWYRQDPGQGLRLIYYSQIVNDFQKGDIAEGYSVSREKKESFPLTVTSAQKNPTAFYLCASRGPDSAIMNTEAFFGQGTRLTVV.

On this clonotype: A much larger clonotype is one base distant, so this may be a read error. The chain uses TRBV5-3 and TRBJ2-6; perhaps TRBD1 as D (5 bases). TRBV5-3 is recorded as an ORF, its role being uncertain. CDR3 length equals 13 residues. The CDR3 sequence is CASSDSGANALTF. In DNA form, the CDR3 reads TGTGCCAGCAGCGACTCTGGGGCCAACGCCCTGACTTTC.

This clonotype was counted at least ten times. This sequence joins TRBV27 and TRBJ2-2; no firm D call. Germline V CDR1 and CDR2: MNHEY, SMNVEV (reference sequence). Trimming took 5 bases from V and 5 from J, leaving 12 bases between them. The CDR3 covers 14 residues. The CDR3, as DNA: TGTGCCAGCAGTCTCAGCCCCCGAACCGGGGAGCTGTTTTTT. It codes for CASSLSPRTGELFF.

This clonotype was seen more than once but under ten times. The V gene is TRBV5-4, the J gene TRBJ2-7; tentatively, D is TRBD2 (5 bases). V was pared by 4 bases and J by 5 bases, with 16 bases between. Germline V gene data show CDR1 as SGHNT and CDR2 as YYREEE (reference sequence). The length of the CDR3 is 14 residues. The CDR3 sequence: CASSPSGMGNEQYF. The CDR3 DNA reads as TGTGCCAGCAGCCCTTCCGGGATGGGGAACGAGCAGTACTTC.

This clonotype was counted between two and nine times. V and J are TRBV28 and TRBJ2-1, with 8 bases matching TRBD1. V lost 4 bases and J lost 7; bases outside the gene matches: 15. Germline V gene data show CDR1 as MDHEN and CDR2 as SYDVKM. The CDR3 length is 17 residues. Written as DNA, the CDR3 is TGTGCCAGCAGTTCGGGACACAGGGGGGAAGGGGGTAATGAGCAGTTCTTC. Translated, it gives CASSSGHRGEGGNEQFF.

J is TRBJ2-3 and V is TRBV5-1; D gene ambiguous. Germline CDR1 is SGHRS and CDR2 is YFSETQ. This CDR3 has 14 residues. V gave up 2 bases and J gave up 1 base, with 8 bases separating them. CDR3 sequence: CASSLPGRTDTQYF. Here the CDR3 DNA reads TGCGCCAGCAGCTTACCCGGCCGCACAGATACGCAGTATTTT.

This clonotype showed up many times. The V gene is TRBV5-4, the J gene TRBJ2-7, with 8 bases identical to TRBD1. The CDR3 has 14 amino acids. The trim removed 4 bases at V and 3 bases at J, leaving 6 bases unmatched. Germline V gene lookup returns CDR1 SGHNT and CDR2 YYREEE (reference sequence). CDR3 protein: CASSLGDRGYEQYF. The CDR3 region has the DNA TGTGCCAGCAGCCTAGGAGACAGGGGCTACGAGCAGTACTTC. The complete variable domain, with remaining parts taken from reference TRBV5-4 and TRBJ2-7, reads ETGVTQSPTHLIKTRGQQVTLRCSSQSGHNTVSWYQQALGQGPQFIFQYYREEENGRGNFPPRFSGLQFPNYSSELNVNALELDDSALYLCASSLGDRGYEQYFGPGTRLTVT.

This clonotype was seen more than once but under ten times. The rearrangement links TRBV28 to TRBJ1-3; 7 bases line up with TRBD1. The V gene's germline CDR1 is MDHEN and CDR2 SYDVKM. The length of the CDR3 is 16 residues. With 5 bases clipped from V and 0 bases from J, the junction kept 7 bases outside the gene matches. The CDR3 DNA reads TGTGCCAGCAGTCTCCAGGGGGTCTCCTCTGGAAACACCATATATTTT. As protein: CASSLQGVSSGNTIYF.

The chain recombines TRBV19 with TRBJ1-5, with a tentative D call TRBD1 (5 bases). CDR1 and CDR2 (germline): LNHDA, SQIVND (reference sequence). Between the trimmed V and J ends, which lost 6 bases and 6 bases, there was a span of 15 bases. This CDR3 has 14 amino acids. CDR3 loop: CASRDQGDSQPQHF. The CDR3 DNA reads TGTGCCAGTAGAGATCAGGGTGACAGTCAGCCCCAGCATTTT.

The chain is built from TRBV4-2 and TRBJ2-7; 9 bases fit TRBD2. The CDR3 has 16 residues. V lost 1 base and J lost 2; bases outside the gene matches: 6. CDR1 is LGHNA and CDR2 is YNFKEQ in the germline V gene. CDR3 region: CASSQVTSGPTYEQYF. CDR3 in DNA: TGTGCCAGCAGCCAAGTCACTAGCGGGCCCACCTACGAGCAGTACTTC.